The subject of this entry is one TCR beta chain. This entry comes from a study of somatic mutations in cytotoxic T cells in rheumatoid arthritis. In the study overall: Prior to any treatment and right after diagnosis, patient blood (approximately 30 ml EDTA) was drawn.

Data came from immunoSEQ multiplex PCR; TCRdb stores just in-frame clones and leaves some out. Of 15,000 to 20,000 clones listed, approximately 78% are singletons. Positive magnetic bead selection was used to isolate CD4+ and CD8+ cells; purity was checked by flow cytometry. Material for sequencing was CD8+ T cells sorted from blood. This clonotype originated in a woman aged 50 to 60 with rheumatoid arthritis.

The CDR3 spells CASSGQAGTGELFF. The CDR3 bases are TGTGCCAGCAGTGGACAGGCCGGCACCGGGGAGCTGTTTTTT. The gene calls are TRBV6-5 and TRBJ2-2; 7 bases align to TRBD1. Germline CDR1 reads MNHEY; CDR2 reads SVGAGI. The V segment lost 5 bases and the J segment 4 bases; nucleotides outside the gene matches: 4. This CDR3 region has 14 residues.